This T cell receptor (beta chain) is drawn from a study of blood T cell repertoires in COVID-19. Study summary: T cells, B-cell-depleted T cells, or PBMCs provided the cDNA or gDNA that served as material.

Measured with immunoSEQ multiplex PCR; TCRdb has only the in-frame clones, and not every one. The repertoire includes over 120,000 clones, about four fifths of them detected once, and roughly 9.2% sits in the top ten. Resolution of symptoms, clearance, or two negative PCRs was present in recovered Cohort 3 donors. There are 13 residues in the CDR3. The junction had 6 bases not matched to a gene; V was cut back by 6 bases and J by 8 bases. The chain recombines TRBV12-3 or TRBV12-4 with TRBJ1-4; TRBD1 agrees at 7 bases. This receptor was identified in a man aged 45-65 years who had recovered from COVID-19. What was sequenced was PBMCs or T cells enriched from blood (not recorded which). The CDR3 loop reads CASSRGQAEKLFF. CDR3 sequence (DNA): TGTGCCAGCAGCCGCGGACAGGCGGAAAAACTGTTTTTT.